This T cell receptor (beta chain) was profiled in a study of beta chain features in type 1 diabetes. Study overall: Healthy donors and patients showed comparable age, gender and cell yields.

In this sample, this clone turned up a few times. Its antigen remains unidentified. Study conclusions and caveats: Among all four CD4+ subsets, Type 1 diabetes patients had TCRB CDR3s that were moderately but significantly shorter. The similarity of naive, central memory and Treg TCRB repertoires appeared greater among patients than among healthy donors. High-TCR-expressing cells could be over-represented by cDNA sequencing.

The CDR3 runs 14 residues. Germline lookup yields CDR1 SGHTA and CDR2 FQGNSA. V was pared by 1 base and J by 4 bases, with 10 bases between. The authors reverse transcribed all of the isolated RNA, so sequencing captured expressed TCRB transcripts. Sequencing used immunoSEQ multiplex PCR; TCRdb keeps in-frame clones, though not all of them. This sample yields about 700,000 clones, of which about an eighth are seen a single time; 0.02% to 0.025% belongs to the top ten. The sequence came from a man between 18 and 29 years old with type 1 diabetes. The specimen was naive CD4+ T cells from blood. The chain carries TRBV7-2 and TRBJ1-1, with unresolved D. CDR3 protein: CASSLGWRVTEAFF. CDR3 nucleotides: TGTGCCAGCAGCTTAGGATGGCGGGTCACTGAAGCTTTCTTT.